This T cell receptor beta chain was captured in a study of post-analysis software for immune sequencing data. Study-level information: Patients with relapsing-remitting, secondary progressive and progressive-relapsing multiple sclerosis courses were all represented. Broader study findings: In multiple sclerosis, normalized Chao1 diversity was significantly below that of controls. Among five TRBV segments more frequent in patients than controls were TRBV5-6, TRBV5-1 and TRBV20-1. Strong co-clustering by F measure linked samples that shared a preparation batch.

Comments on this clonotype: Its antigen is not known.

Unique molecular identifiers tagged the TCR beta cDNA libraries. Starting from around 0.96 to 9.9 million T cells, the study yielded 460,000 or so cDNA molecules. Each CDR3 protein is one row after TCRdb ran MiXCR on the PCR reads. The repertoire holds about 540,000 distinct CDR3 sequences, roughly 34% seen once, with less than 6% in the top ten. The CDR3 is 17 residues long. Per germline, CDR1 DFQATT and CDR2 SNEGSKA (reference sequence). The ends were cut back, 6 bases at V and 4 bases at J, with 22 bases in the middle. The receptor was derived from a girl aged 2-17 years with multiple sclerosis. V is TRBV20-1 and J is TRBJ2-6; D call uncertain. The sequencing sample was made of blood. The CDR3 coding sequence is TGCAGTGCCCCAGACTCTAGGGTGGGTTCAGGGGCCAACGTCCTGACTTTC. Protein: CSAPDSRVGSGANVLTF.